These 4 T cell receptor beta chains originate from one sample sequenced in a study of cytomegalovirus exposure and HLA in healthy donors. In the PCR, 60 Vbeta and 13 Jbeta primers were used. Generated by immunoSEQ multiplex PCR, the TCRdb table keeps only in-frame clones and is missing some. This sample has about 190,000 clones, with 75% to 90% found just once. Sequenced material: PBMCs. The receptors derive from a woman under 30 in good health and CMV-seronegative.

This rearrangement joins TRBV5-1 to TRBJ2-5; 8 bases match TRBD2. Germline V gives CDR1 SGHRS, CDR2 YFSETQ. V was clipped by 4 bases and J by 1 base; unmatched bases: 9. This CDR3 region has 16 residues. CDR3 in DNA: TGCGCCAGCAGCCCCCCGGCGGGAGGCTCCCAAGAGACCCAGTACTTC. This codes for CASSPPAGGSQETQYF.

This clone was seen a single time. The chain recombines TRBV6-5 with TRBJ1-2, with TRBD1 matching over 7 bases. V shed 4 bases, J shed 4 bases, and the junction held 3 bases outside the gene matches. CDR1 is MNHEY and CDR2 is SVGAGI in the germline V gene. The length of the CDR3 is 13 residues. The chain's CDR3 is CASSSTGRYGYTF. As DNA, the CDR3 is TGTGCCAGCAGTTCGACAGGGCGCTATGGCTACACCTTC.

This sequence joins TRBV19 and TRBJ1-2, with 12 nucleotides matching TRBD1. The CDR3 extends over 15 amino acids. The germline V gene encodes CDR1 LNHDA and CDR2 SQIVND (reference sequence). The J segment lost 4 bases and the V segment lost 6 bases, leaving 6 bases of the junction unmatched. CDR3 sequence: CASRGTGGAGYGYTF. CDR3 bases: TGTGCCAGTAGGGGGACAGGGGGCGCAGGCTATGGCTACACCTTC.

V and J are TRBV5-1 and TRBJ2-1, with 9 bases lining up with TRBD1. The CDR3 has 16 amino acids. The germline V gene has CDR1 SGHRS and CDR2 YFSETQ. The ends lost 1 base at V and 4 bases at J; junction bases unmatched: 6. The CDR3 spells CASSLIRQGDYNEQFF. CDR3 coding DNA: TGCGCCAGCAGCTTGATAAGACAGGGGGATTACAATGAGCAGTTCTTC.